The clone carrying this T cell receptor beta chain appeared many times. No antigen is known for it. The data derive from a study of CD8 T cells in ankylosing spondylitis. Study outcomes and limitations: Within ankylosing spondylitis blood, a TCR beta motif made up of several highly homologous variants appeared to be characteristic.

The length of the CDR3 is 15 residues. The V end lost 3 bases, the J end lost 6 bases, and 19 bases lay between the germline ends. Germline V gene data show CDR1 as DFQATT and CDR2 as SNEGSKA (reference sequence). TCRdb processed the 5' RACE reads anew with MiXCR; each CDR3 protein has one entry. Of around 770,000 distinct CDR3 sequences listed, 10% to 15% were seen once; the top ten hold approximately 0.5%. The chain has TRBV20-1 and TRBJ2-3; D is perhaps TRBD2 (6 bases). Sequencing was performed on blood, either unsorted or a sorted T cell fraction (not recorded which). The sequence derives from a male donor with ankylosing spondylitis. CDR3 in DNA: TGCAGTGCTAGGGACTATTCCCGAGGAGGGGATACGCAGTATTTT. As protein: CSARDYSRGGDTQYF.